This T cell receptor beta chain is from a study (dated by TCRdb to about 2015). The study in broad terms: The study set out to test whether tumor-infiltrating Tregs in breast cancer get recruited from blood Tregs or are instead converted in situ from other CD4+ T cell subsets. Study-wide findings and limitations: Validation in the larger cohort was restricted to a single TCR beta V-J rearrangement rather than whole repertoires. Tumor memory CD4+ T cell TCR gene usage clustered with blood and lymph node memory CD4+ cells and lymph node naive CD4+ cells. The TCR alpha and beta sequences of tumor-infiltrating Tregs showed the greatest overlap with tumor naive CD4+ T cells, followed by blood naive CD4+ T cells.

Deletion took 2 bases off V and 8 bases off J, with a span of 12 bases between the germline ends. In the germline V gene (reference sequence), CDR1 corresponds to SEHNR and CDR2 to FQNEAQ. Inclusive of the bounding cysteine and phenylalanine, the CDR3 is 13 residues long. Here the CDR3 DNA is all that survives: 39 bases in frame from base 1. Tregs were isolated as CD4+CD25+CD127-/low cells. Tregs, naive and memory CD4+ T cells from tumor, blood and ipsilateral draining lymph nodes of 4 or 5 breast cancer patients underwent full-length TCR alpha and beta sequencing. Tumor tissue and lymph nodes obtained by ipsilateral axillary dissection were perfused with PBS, cut into small pieces and digested using collagenase I and hyaluronidase. Sorted cell populations were confirmed by FACS to exceed 90% purity. With regard to this clonotype: Its binding antigen is unknown. It has no much larger one-base neighbor in the sample; base qualities were not kept.

Full-length TCR variable regions were amplified by 5' RACE PCR using constant-region reverse primers, and then by semi-nested PCR using Nested Universal Primer A. Using the ReliaPrep RNA Cell Miniprep System, total RNA was extracted, and the SMARTer RACE 5'/3' Kit was then used to reverse transcribe the RNA into 5'RACE-ready cDNA. Multiplex adaptors were used to barcode the full-length TCR alpha and beta libraries, which were then sequenced on an Illumina MiSeq. The authors' analysis ran thus. Sequencing data were pooled across the five patients for each of nine subset-tissue groups and compared by unsupervised clustering of TCR gene usage. The Morisita-Horn index was used to calculate repertoire similarity, with shared sequences weighted by how much each contributed to each repertoire. In TCRdb, the public reads were trimmed at Q25 with fastp and aligned with MiXCR, with productive beta chains retained. Each entry is one CDR3 protein sequence, shown with its most common DNA and genes. These V and J calls derive from TCRdb rather than the authors' analysis. The sample records over 25,000 distinct CDR3 sequences, 25% to 30% of which are singletons. Approximately 2.2% of the sample is taken by the ten largest.

The rearrangement combines TRBV7-9 with TRBJ1-2, with no confident D gene call. Input material: tumor-infiltrating Tregs sorted from the breast tumor. The TCR comes from a female donor with breast cancer. The CDR3 is CASSLTTKMGYTF. DNA sequence: TGTGCCAGCAGCTTAACGACAAAGATGGGCTACACCTTC.